The TCR beta chain described here comes from a study of blood T cell repertoires in COVID-19. CDR3 length: 16 residues. Germline CDR1 is ENHRY and CDR2 is SYGVKD. V trimming: 3 bases; J trimming: 9 bases; junction bases outside the gene matches: 14. Under the authors' procedure: How many nucleated cells were present was estimated from reference gene primer amplification. TCRdb's copy holds only in-frame clones and misses some; the assay was immunoSEQ multiplex PCR. From that table come the V and J calls and clone size; the DNA was used to work out D and trimming. The sample contains 98,000 or so clones, less than 85% of which appear only once.

Sequencing was carried out using peripheral blood. This rearrangement joins TRBV10-3 to TRBJ2-1, with 7 positions matching TRBD2. This TCR came from a woman between 35 and 50 years old with acute or convalescent COVID-19. The CDR3 region has the DNA TGTGCCATCAGTGACCCTATGGTACTAGCGTCGGGTGAGCAGTTCTTC. It codes for CAISDPMVLASGEQFF.